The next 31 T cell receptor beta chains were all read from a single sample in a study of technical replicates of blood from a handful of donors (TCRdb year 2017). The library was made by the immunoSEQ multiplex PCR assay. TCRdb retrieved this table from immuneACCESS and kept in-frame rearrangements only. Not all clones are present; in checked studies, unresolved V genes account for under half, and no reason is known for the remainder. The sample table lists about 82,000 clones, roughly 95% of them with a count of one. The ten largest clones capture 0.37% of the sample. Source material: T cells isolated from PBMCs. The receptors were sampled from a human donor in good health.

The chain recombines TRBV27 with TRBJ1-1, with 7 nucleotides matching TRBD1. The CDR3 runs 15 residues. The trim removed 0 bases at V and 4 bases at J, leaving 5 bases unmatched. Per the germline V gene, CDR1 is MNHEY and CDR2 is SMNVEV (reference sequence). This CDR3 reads CASSLSGSGGTEAFF. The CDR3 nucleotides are TGTGCCAGCAGTTTATCGGGGTCAGGGGGCACTGAAGCTTTCTTT.

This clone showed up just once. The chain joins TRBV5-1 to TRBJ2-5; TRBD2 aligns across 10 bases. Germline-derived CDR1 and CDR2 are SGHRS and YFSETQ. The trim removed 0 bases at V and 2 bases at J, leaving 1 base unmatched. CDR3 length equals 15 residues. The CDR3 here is CASSLAAGGQETQYF. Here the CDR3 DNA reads TGCGCCAGCAGCTTGGCAGCGGGAGGGCAAGAGACCCAGTACTTC.

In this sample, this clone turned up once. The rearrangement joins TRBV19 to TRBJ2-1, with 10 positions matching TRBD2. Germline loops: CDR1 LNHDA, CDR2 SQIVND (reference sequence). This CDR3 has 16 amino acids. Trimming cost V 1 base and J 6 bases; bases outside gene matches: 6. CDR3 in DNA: TGTGCCAGTAGTATAGCCACTAGCGGGAAGTTCAATGAGCAGTTCTTC. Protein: CASSIATSGKFNEQFF.

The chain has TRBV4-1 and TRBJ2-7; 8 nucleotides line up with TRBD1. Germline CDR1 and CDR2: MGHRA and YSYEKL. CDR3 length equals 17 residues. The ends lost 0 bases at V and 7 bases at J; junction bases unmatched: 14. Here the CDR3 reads CASSQESRTGSGWEQYF. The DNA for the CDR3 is TGCGCCAGCAGCCAAGAGTCGAGGACAGGGAGCGGTTGGGAGCAGTACTTC.

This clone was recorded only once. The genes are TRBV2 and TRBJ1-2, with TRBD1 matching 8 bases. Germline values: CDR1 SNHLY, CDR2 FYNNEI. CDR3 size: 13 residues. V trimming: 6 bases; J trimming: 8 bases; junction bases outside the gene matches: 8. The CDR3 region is CASRNWTGQGYTF. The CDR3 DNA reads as TGTGCCAGCAGGAACTGGACAGGGCAGGGCTACACCTTC.

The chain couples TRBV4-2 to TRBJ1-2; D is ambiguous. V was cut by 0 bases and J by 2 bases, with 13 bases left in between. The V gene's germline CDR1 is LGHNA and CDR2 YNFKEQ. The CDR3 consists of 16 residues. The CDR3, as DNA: TGTGCCAGCAGCCAAGATTGGATTCCGGGGAACTATGGCTACACCTTC. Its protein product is CASSQDWIPGNYGYTF.

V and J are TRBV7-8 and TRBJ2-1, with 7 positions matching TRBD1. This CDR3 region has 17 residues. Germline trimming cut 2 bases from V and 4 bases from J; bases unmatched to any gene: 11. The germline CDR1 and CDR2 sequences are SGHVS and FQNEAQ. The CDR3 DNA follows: TGTGCCAGCAGCTTAAGCAGGGCAGGGGGAAGTTACAATGAGCAGTTCTTC. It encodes CASSLSRAGGSYNEQFF.

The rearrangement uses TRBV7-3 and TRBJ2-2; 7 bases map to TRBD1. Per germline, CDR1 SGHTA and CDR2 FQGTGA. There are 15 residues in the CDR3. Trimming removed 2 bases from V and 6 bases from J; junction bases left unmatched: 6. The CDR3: CASSLDRVRSGELFF. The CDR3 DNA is TGTGCCAGCAGCTTAGACAGGGTTAGGTCCGGGGAGCTGTTTTTT.

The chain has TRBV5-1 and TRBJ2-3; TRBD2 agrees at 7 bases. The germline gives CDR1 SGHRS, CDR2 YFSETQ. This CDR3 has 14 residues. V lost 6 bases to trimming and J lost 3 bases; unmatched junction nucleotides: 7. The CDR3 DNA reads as TGCGCCAGCACCGCCCGCGGGGGAACAGATACGCAGTATTTT. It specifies CASTARGGTDTQYF.

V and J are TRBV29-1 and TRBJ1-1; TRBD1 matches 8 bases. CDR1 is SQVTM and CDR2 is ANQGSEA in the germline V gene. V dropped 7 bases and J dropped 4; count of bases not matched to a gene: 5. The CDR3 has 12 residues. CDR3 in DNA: TGCAGCGCTGAGGACAGGGCCACTGAAGCTTTCTTT. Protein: CSAEDRATEAFF. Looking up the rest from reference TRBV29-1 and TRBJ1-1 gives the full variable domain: SAVISQKPSRDICQRGTSLTIQCQVDSQVTMMFWYRQQPGQSLTLIATANQGSEATYESGFVIDKFPISRPNLTFSTLTVSNMSPEDSSIYLCSAEDRATEAFFGQGTRLTVV.

The CDR3 nucleotides read TGTGCCAGCAGCTTAGGCGCGGGAGGGCCTGAGACCCAGTACTTC. Protein sequence: CASSLGAGGPETQYF. The J gene is TRBJ2-5, the V gene TRBV11-3; 9 nucleotides agree with TRBD2. The germline CDR1 and CDR2 sequences are SGHNT and YENEEA. The CDR3 sequence is 15 residues long. V shed 1 base, J shed 5 bases, and the junction held 5 bases outside the gene matches.

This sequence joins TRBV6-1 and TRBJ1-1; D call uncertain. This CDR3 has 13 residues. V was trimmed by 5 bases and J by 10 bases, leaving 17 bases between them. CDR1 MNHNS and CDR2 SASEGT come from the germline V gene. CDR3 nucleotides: TGTGCCAGCAGTAGCCATGACCAGGTGGGAGCTTTCTTT. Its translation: CASSSHDQVGAFF.

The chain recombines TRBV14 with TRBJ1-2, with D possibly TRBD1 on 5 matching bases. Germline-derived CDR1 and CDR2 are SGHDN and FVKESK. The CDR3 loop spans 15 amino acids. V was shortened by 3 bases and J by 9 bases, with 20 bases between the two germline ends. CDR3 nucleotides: TGTGCCAGCAGCCATACGACGGACATCCGCTGGAGCTACACCTTC. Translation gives CASSHTTDIRWSYTF.

Written as DNA, the CDR3 is TGTGCCAGCAGGGTCGCGACTAGCGGACCCTACGAGCAGTACTTC. It specifies CASRVATSGPYEQYF. The genes are TRBV2 and TRBJ2-7, with 9 bases that match TRBD2. The trim removed 6 bases at V and 2 bases at J, leaving 8 bases unmatched. CDR1 SNHLY and CDR2 FYNNEI come from the germline V gene. The CDR3 contains 15 residues.

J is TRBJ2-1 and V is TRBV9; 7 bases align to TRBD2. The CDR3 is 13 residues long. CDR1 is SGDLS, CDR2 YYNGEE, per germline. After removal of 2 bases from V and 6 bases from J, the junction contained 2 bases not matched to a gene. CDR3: CASSVTSANEQFF. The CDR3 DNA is TGTGCCAGCAGCGTTACTAGCGCCAATGAGCAGTTCTTC. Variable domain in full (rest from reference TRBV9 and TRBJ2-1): DSGVTQTPKHLITATGQRVTLRCSPRSGDLSVYWYQQSLDQGLQFLIQYYNGEERAKGNILERFSAQQFPDLHSELNLSSLELGDSALYFCASSVTSANEQFFGPGTRLTVL.

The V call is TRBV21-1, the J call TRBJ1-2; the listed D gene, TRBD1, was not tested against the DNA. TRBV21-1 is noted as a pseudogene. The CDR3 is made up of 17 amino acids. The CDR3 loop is CASSKALLGQTFYGYTF. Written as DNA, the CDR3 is TGTGCCAGCAGCAAAGCGCTTTTGGGACAGACTTTTTATGGCTACACCTTC.

DNA for the CDR3: TGTGCCAGCAGCTACAGGAACACCGGGGAGCTGTTTTTT. This codes for CASSYRNTGELFF. The rearrangement joins TRBV11-3 to TRBJ2-2; D unclear. This CDR3 contains 13 residues. Trimming pared 4 bases from V and 1 base from J, leaving 4 bases between. Germline loops: CDR1 SGHNT, CDR2 YENEEA.

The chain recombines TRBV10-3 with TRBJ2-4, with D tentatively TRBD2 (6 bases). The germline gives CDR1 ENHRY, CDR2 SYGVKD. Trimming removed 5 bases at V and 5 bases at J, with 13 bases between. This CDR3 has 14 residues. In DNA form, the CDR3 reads TGTGCCATCAGTTCGGGAGTATACCAAAACATTCAGTACTTC. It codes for CAISSGVYQNIQYF.

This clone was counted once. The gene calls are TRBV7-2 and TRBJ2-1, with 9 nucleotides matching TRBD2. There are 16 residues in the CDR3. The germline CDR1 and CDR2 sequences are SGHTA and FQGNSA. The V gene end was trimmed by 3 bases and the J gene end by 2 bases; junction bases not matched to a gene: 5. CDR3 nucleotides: TGTGCCAGCAGCTTTAGGAGCGGGAGGCCCTACAATGAGCAGTTCTTC. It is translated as CASSFRSGRPYNEQFF.

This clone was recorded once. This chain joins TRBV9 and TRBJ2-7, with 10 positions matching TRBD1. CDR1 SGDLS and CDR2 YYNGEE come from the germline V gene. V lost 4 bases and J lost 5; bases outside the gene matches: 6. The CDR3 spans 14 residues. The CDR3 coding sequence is TGTGCCAGCAGCTTTCGGACAGGGGGTAACGAGCAGTACTTC. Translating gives CASSFRTGGNEQYF.

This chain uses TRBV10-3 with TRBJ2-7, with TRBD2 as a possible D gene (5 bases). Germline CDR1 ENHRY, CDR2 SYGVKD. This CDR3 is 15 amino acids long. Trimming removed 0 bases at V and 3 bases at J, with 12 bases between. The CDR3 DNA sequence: TGTGCCATCAGTGAGTCGGGCAGCGGAGGCTACGAGCAGTACTTC. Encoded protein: CAISESGSGGYEQYF.

The CDR3 sequence is CASGVVRQGDGGYTF. The CDR3 coding sequence is TGTGCCAGCGGGGTGGTGAGACAGGGGGACGGTGGCTACACCTTC. The rearrangement uses TRBV2 and TRBJ1-2; 9 bases fit TRBD1. There are 15 residues in the CDR3. Germline V lookup: CDR1 SNHLY, CDR2 FYNNEI. Germline trimming cut 8 bases from V and 7 bases from J; bases unmatched to any gene: 14.

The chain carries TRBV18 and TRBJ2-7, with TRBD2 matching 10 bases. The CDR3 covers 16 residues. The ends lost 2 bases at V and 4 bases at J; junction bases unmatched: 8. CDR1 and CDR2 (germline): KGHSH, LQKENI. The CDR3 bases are TGTGCCAGCTCACCAATGGTCGCTAGCGGGAGTTACGAGCAGTACTTC. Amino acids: CASSPMVASGSYEQYF. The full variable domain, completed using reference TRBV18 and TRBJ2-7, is NAGVMQNPRHLVRRRGQEARLRCSPMKGHSHVYWYRQLPEEGLKFMVYLQKENIIDESGMPKERFSAEFPKEGPSILRIQQVVRGDSAAYFCASSPMVASGSYEQYFGPGTRLTVT.

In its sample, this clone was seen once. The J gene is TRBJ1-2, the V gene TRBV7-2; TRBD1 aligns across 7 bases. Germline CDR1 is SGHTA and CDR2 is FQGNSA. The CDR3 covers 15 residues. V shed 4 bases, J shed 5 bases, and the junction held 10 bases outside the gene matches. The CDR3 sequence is CASSSTTGQFYGYTF. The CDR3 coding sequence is TGTGCCAGCAGCTCCACAACGGGACAGTTTTATGGCTACACCTTC.

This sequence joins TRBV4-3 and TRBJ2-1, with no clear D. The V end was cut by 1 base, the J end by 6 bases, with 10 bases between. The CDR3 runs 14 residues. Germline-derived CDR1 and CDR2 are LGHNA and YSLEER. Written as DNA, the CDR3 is TGCGCCAGCAGCCAAGCTCGCAGCGTCAATGAGCAGTTCTTC. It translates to CASSQARSVNEQFF.

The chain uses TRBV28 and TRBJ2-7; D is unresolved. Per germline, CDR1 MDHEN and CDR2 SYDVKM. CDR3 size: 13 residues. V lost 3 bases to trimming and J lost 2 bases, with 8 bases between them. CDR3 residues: CASSFVAAYEQYF. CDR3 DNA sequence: TGTGCCAGCAGTTTTGTGGCAGCCTACGAGCAGTACTTC.

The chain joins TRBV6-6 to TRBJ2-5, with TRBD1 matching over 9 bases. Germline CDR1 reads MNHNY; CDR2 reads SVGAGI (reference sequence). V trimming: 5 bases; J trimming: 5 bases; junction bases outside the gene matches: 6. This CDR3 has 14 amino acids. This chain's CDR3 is CASSPRTGVETQYF. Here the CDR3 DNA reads TGTGCCAGCAGTCCAAGGACAGGGGTGGAGACCCAGTACTTC.

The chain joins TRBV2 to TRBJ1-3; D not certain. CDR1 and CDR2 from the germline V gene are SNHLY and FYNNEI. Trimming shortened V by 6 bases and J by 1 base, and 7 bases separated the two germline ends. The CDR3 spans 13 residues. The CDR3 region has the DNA TGTGCCAGCAGCGGGGTTTCTGGAAACACCATATATTTT. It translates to CASSGVSGNTIYF.

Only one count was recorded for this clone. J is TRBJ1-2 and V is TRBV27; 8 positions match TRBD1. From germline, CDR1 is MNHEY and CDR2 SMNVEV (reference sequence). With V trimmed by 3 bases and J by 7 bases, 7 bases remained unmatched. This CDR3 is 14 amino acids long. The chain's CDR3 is CASSFRTGIGGYTF. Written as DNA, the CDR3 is TGTGCCAGCAGTTTCAGGACAGGGATCGGTGGCTACACCTTC.

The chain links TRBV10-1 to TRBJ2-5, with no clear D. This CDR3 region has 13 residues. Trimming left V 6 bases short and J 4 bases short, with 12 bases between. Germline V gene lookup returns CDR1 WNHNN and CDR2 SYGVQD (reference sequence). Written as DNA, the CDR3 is TGCGCCAGCAGCCTTGGTGGAGTAGAGACCCAGTACTTC. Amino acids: CASSLGGVETQYF.

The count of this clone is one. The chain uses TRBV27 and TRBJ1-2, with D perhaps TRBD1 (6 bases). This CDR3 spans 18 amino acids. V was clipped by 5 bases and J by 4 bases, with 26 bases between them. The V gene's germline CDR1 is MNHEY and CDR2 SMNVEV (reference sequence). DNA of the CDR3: TGTGCCAGCAGTCTAAACCGATCCCCGACAGGACCGGGCTATGGCTACACCTTC. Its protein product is CASSLNRSPTGPGYGYTF.